The entry below describes one T cell receptor (beta chain). Its antigen is unknown. A J-beta primer mix and a sample-barcoded 5' primer were used in a second PCR of about 7 to 12 cycles. Each sample provided no less than 2.5 million CDR3-containing paired-end reads. A single record per CDR3 protein comes from TCRdb applying MiXCR to the 5' RACE reads. The data contain roughly 1,500,000 distinct CDR3 sequences, roughly 30% of them singletons. The sample is drawn from a study of blood T cells in healthy people across ages. Study-level findings and limits: Possibly confounding the expanded clonotype changes was the fact that donor CMV status was unknown.

Trimming stripped 5 bases from V and 0 bases from J, with 10 bases between. This CDR3 spans 14 amino acids. CDR1 WNHNN and CDR2 SYGVQD come from the germline V gene (reference sequence). The rearrangement joins TRBV10-1 to TRBJ1-1; TRBD1 is a possible D gene (5 bases). The sequenced sample consisted of blood. The TCR originated in a woman aged 25 to 39 in good health. The CDR3 protein is CASSRDFMNTEAFF. CDR3 nucleotide sequence: TGCGCCAGCAGTCGGGACTTTATGAACACTGAAGCTTTCTTT.